This is a list of T cell receptor beta chains from one sample in a study of T cell responses to AZD1222 COVID-19 vaccine. Sequenced by immunoSEQ multiplex PCR; TCRdb stores in-frame clones only, minus some. The sample comprises 130,000 or so clones, roughly nine tenths of which are singletons, and 2.5% to 3% rests with the top ten. The specimen comprised peripheral blood, sampled on day 0 of AZD1222 vaccination. The receptors originated from an adult in good health. The CDR3 runs from the conserved cysteine through the conserved F or W. Fields, in order: J gene, D gene, V gene, clone size, CDR3 DNA, CDR3 protein. D genes are given only for firm matches. Not all rows give a size; the values are once, few, many and, for expanded clones, a class.

J gene: TRBJ2-5
D gene: TRBD1
V gene: TRBV4-1
clone size: NA
CDR3 DNA: TGCGCCAGCAGCCCAAAGGGACAGGGTCCTGCGGCCCAGTACTTC
CDR3 protein: CASSPKGQGPAAQYF

J gene: TRBJ2-5
D gene: TRBD1
V gene: TRBV7-2
clone size: few
CDR3 DNA: TGTGCCAGCAGCTTAGGTCCGGGACAGGGTGAGACCCAGTACTTC
CDR3 protein: CASSLGPGQGETQYF

J gene: TRBJ1-2
D gene: TRBD1
V gene: TRBV5-6
clone size: NA
CDR3 DNA: TGTGCCAGCAGCTTTCAGGGGGTAGATGGCTACACCTTC
CDR3 protein: CASSFQGVDGYTF

J gene: TRBJ1-1
D gene: NA
V gene: TRBV28
clone size: NA
CDR3 DNA: TGTGCCAGCAGTTTACCCCGGGGGGCCTCTAGCACTGAAGCTTTCTTT
CDR3 protein: CASSLPRGASSTEAFF

J gene: TRBJ2-4
D gene: NA
V gene: TRBV7-2
clone size: NA
CDR3 DNA: TGTGCCAGCAGCCCCACACGGGCCAAAAACATTCAGTACTTC
CDR3 protein: CASSPTRAKNIQYF

J gene: TRBJ1-5
D gene: NA
V gene: TRBV28
clone size: NA
CDR3 DNA: TGTGCCACCAAACGAGGGACCTTCAATCAGCCCCAGCATTTT
CDR3 protein: CATKRGTFNQPQHF

J gene: TRBJ1-1
D gene: NA
V gene: TRBV7-9
clone size: NA
CDR3 DNA: TGTGCCAGCAGCTTGATGGGCTCTTGGACTGAAGCTTTCTTT
CDR3 protein: CASSLMGSWTEAFF

J gene: TRBJ1-1
D gene: NA
V gene: TRBV27
clone size: NA
CDR3 DNA: TGTGCCAGCAGTCTATTTTGGGGAACTGAAGCTTTCTTT
CDR3 protein: CASSLFWGTEAFF

J gene: TRBJ2-5
D gene: NA
V gene: TRBV28
clone size: NA
CDR3 DNA: TGTGCCAGCAGCCGGAGGGGGCAAGAGACCCAGTACTTC
CDR3 protein: CASSRRGQETQYF

J gene: TRBJ1-3
D gene: NA
V gene: TRBV7-2
clone size: NA
CDR3 DNA: TGTGCCAGCAGCTTAAGGCCGGGGGCGCGTGGAAACACCATATATTTT
CDR3 protein: CASSLRPGARGNTIYF

J gene: TRBJ2-5
D gene: TRBD1
V gene: TRBV18
clone size: once
CDR3 DNA: TGTGCCAGCTCACCACAGACAGGGCAAGAGACCCAGTACTTC
CDR3 protein: CASSPQTGQETQYF

J gene: TRBJ1-6
D gene: NA
V gene: TRBV3-1/TRBV3-2
clone size: NA
CDR3 DNA: TGTGCCAGCAGCCCGAGGACAGCGAATAATTCACCCCTCCACTTT
CDR3 protein: CASSPRTANNSPLHF

J gene: TRBJ1-2
D gene: NA
V gene: TRBV7-9
clone size: NA
CDR3 DNA: TGTGCCAGTCCGTCGAGACAGGACACCCTTAATGGCTACACCTTC
CDR3 protein: CASPSRQDTLNGYTF

J gene: TRBJ2-2
D gene: TRBD1
V gene: TRBV9
clone size: NA
CDR3 DNA: TGTGCCAGCAGCGCGACAGACAGGGGGAACACCGGGGAGCTGTTTTTT
CDR3 protein: CASSATDRGNTGELFF

J gene: TRBJ2-1
D gene: NA
V gene: TRBV27
clone size: NA
CDR3 DNA: TGTGCCAGCAGGGACTTCGGTCCCTACAATGAGCAGTTCTTC
CDR3 protein: CASRDFGPYNEQFF

J gene: TRBJ1-1
D gene: NA
V gene: TRBV30
clone size: NA
CDR3 DNA: TGTGCCTGGACCGGGCAGGTGAACACTGAAGCTTTCTTT
CDR3 protein: CAWTGQVNTEAFF

J gene: TRBJ2-3
D gene: NA
V gene: TRBV6-1
clone size: NA
CDR3 DNA: TGTGCCAGTAGTGAGGAAGGACAGCCTACAGATACGCAGTATTTT
CDR3 protein: CASSEEGQPTDTQYF

J gene: TRBJ2-1
D gene: NA
V gene: TRBV11-3
clone size: NA
CDR3 DNA: TGTGCCAGCACCCTTGGTTCAGGGGGGAATGAGCAGTTCTTC
CDR3 protein: CASTLGSGGNEQFF

J gene: TRBJ1-1
D gene: NA
V gene: TRBV9
clone size: NA
CDR3 DNA: TGTGCCAGCAGAAGGGGAGAGACTGAAGCTTTCTTT
CDR3 protein: CASRRGETEAFF

J gene: TRBJ1-2
D gene: TRBD1
V gene: TRBV7-2
clone size: NA
CDR3 DNA: TGTGCCAGCAGCCGTTCACCGGGACAGCAATATGGCTACACCTTC
CDR3 protein: CASSRSPGQQYGYTF

J gene: TRBJ1-2
D gene: NA
V gene: TRBV7-8
clone size: NA
CDR3 DNA: TGTGCCAGCACCCTGGGGGATGGAGTCTATGGCTACACCTTC
CDR3 protein: CASTLGDGVYGYTF

J gene: TRBJ2-3
D gene: NA
V gene: TRBV5-1
clone size: few
CDR3 DNA: TGCGCCAGCACCCCCCGGGGCCCCGTCATGGATACGCAGTATTTT
CDR3 protein: CASTPRGPVMDTQYF

J gene: TRBJ1-4
D gene: NA
V gene: TRBV7-9
clone size: NA
CDR3 DNA: TGTGCCAGTAGCCCAACTAATGAAAAACTGTTTTTT
CDR3 protein: CASSPTNEKLFF

J gene: TRBJ2-7
D gene: TRBD2
V gene: TRBV11-3
clone size: NA
CDR3 DNA: TGTGCCAGCAGCCCCGGGGGGGGGCTCGGGGAGCAGTACTTC
CDR3 protein: CASSPGGGLGEQYF

J gene: TRBJ2-7
D gene: NA
V gene: TRBV7-6
clone size: NA
CDR3 DNA: TGTGCCAGCAGCTTCGGGACGAGCTCCTACGAGCAGTACTTC
CDR3 protein: CASSFGTSSYEQYF

J gene: TRBJ2-1
D gene: NA
V gene: TRBV18
clone size: NA
CDR3 DNA: TGTGCCAGCTCAACTGGACTTGGAGATGAGCAGTTCTTC
CDR3 protein: CASSTGLGDEQFF

J gene: TRBJ2-3
D gene: TRBD2
V gene: TRBV9
clone size: NA
CDR3 DNA: TGTGCCAGCACCGCTAGCGGATCTACAGATACGCAGTATTTT
CDR3 protein: CASTASGSTDTQYF

J gene: TRBJ2-5
D gene: TRBD2
V gene: TRBV5-1
clone size: NA
CDR3 DNA: TGCGCCAGCAGCTCCCGCCTAGCGGGAAAGCTAGAGACCCAGTACTTC
CDR3 protein: CASSSRLAGKLETQYF

J gene: TRBJ1-1
D gene: TRBD1
V gene: TRBV19
clone size: NA
CDR3 DNA: TGTGCCAGTAGAAGGGGGCTGGACACTGAAGCTTTCTTT
CDR3 protein: CASRRGLDTEAFF

J gene: TRBJ1-2
D gene: NA
V gene: TRBV30
clone size: NA
CDR3 DNA: TGTGCCTGGAGTGTAGGGGGGGTCCGTAACTATGGCTACACCTTC
CDR3 protein: CAWSVGGVRNYGYTF

J gene: TRBJ2-7
D gene: TRBD1
V gene: TRBV19
clone size: NA
CDR3 DNA: TGTGCCAGTAGTATAGGTGGGACAGGGGGCGACGAGCAGTACTTC
CDR3 protein: CASSIGGTGGDEQYF

J gene: TRBJ1-2
D gene: NA
V gene: TRBV19
clone size: NA
CDR3 DNA: TGTGCCAGTAGTGTGGGACAAGGCTACACCTTC
CDR3 protein: CASSVGQGYTF

J gene: TRBJ1-1
D gene: NA
V gene: TRBV3-1/TRBV3-2
clone size: NA
CDR3 DNA: TGTGCCAGCAGCCCGTTTAGGCGAGGGGCGTCGGGGACTGAAGCTTTCTTT
CDR3 protein: CASSPFRRGASGTEAFF

J gene: TRBJ1-2
D gene: NA
V gene: TRBV28
clone size: once
CDR3 DNA: TGTGCCAGCAGTTTACGGGGAGGGCGCCTTAACTATGGCTACACCTTC
CDR3 protein: CASSLRGGRLNYGYTF

J gene: TRBJ1-3
D gene: TRBD1
V gene: TRBV2
clone size: NA
CDR3 DNA: TGTGCCAGCAGTGGAACAGGGGCTGGAAACACCATATATTTT
CDR3 protein: CASSGTGAGNTIYF

J gene: TRBJ1-5
D gene: NA
V gene: TRBV28
clone size: NA
CDR3 DNA: TGTGCCAGCAGTTTTGGGGGACCGAGCAATCAGCCCCAGCATTTT
CDR3 protein: CASSFGGPSNQPQHF

J gene: TRBJ1-4
D gene: NA
V gene: TRBV15
clone size: NA
CDR3 DNA: TGTGCCACCAGCAGAGTTGAGTATTCTGCAACTAATGAAAAACTGTTTTTT
CDR3 protein: CATSRVEYSATNEKLFF

J gene: TRBJ2-7
D gene: TRBD2
V gene: TRBV19
clone size: NA
CDR3 DNA: TGTGCCAGTACCCCCCGGGGTAGCGGGGCATCCTACGAGCAGTACTTC
CDR3 protein: CASTPRGSGASYEQYF

J gene: TRBJ2-7
D gene: NA
V gene: TRBV7-8
clone size: NA
CDR3 DNA: TGTGCCAGCAGCCAACTCTACGAGCAGTACTTC
CDR3 protein: CASSQLYEQYF

J gene: TRBJ2-1
D gene: NA
V gene: TRBV5-4
clone size: few
CDR3 DNA: TGTGCCAGCAGCTTGACCGGATCTAGCTCCTACAATGAGCAGTTCTTC
CDR3 protein: CASSLTGSSSYNEQFF

J gene: TRBJ2-3
D gene: NA
V gene: TRBV5-1
clone size: NA
CDR3 DNA: TGCGCCAGCAGCTTGGCGGGCAGGGGTCTAGATACGCAGTATTTT
CDR3 protein: CASSLAGRGLDTQYF

J gene: TRBJ1-1
D gene: NA
V gene: TRBV18
clone size: few
CDR3 DNA: TGTGCCAGCTCACCACCGGGGATGGGCACTGAAGCTTTCTTT
CDR3 protein: CASSPPGMGTEAFF

J gene: TRBJ1-1
D gene: NA
V gene: TRBV4-3
clone size: NA
CDR3 DNA: TGCGCCAGCAGCCAGGCCATGGGGGGCTACACTGAAGCTTTCTTT
CDR3 protein: CASSQAMGGYTEAFF

J gene: TRBJ2-1
D gene: TRBD2
V gene: TRBV10-1
clone size: NA
CDR3 DNA: TGCGCCAGCAGACATGGACTAGCGGGGTACAATGAGCAGTTCTTC
CDR3 protein: CASRHGLAGYNEQFF

J gene: TRBJ1-1
D gene: NA
V gene: TRBV7-9
clone size: NA
CDR3 DNA: TGTGCCGGGGGAGCGGCCGGGAACACTGAAGCTTTCTTT
CDR3 protein: CAGGAAGNTEAFF

J gene: TRBJ2-3
D gene: NA
V gene: TRBV19
clone size: medium-sized
CDR3 DNA: TGTGCCAGTAATGCCGGGACAAGCACAGATACGCAGTATTTT
CDR3 protein: CASNAGTSTDTQYF

J gene: TRBJ1-2
D gene: NA
V gene: TRBV5-1
clone size: NA
CDR3 DNA: TGCGCCAGCAGCGCGGGGCCAGGGAGTCAGAATGGCTACACCTTC
CDR3 protein: CASSAGPGSQNGYTF

J gene: TRBJ1-4
D gene: NA
V gene: TRBV28
clone size: once
CDR3 DNA: TGTGCCAGCAGTCCGGCGGACCTAACAACTAATGAAAAACTGTTTTTT
CDR3 protein: CASSPADLTTNEKLFF

J gene: TRBJ1-2
D gene: NA
V gene: TRBV9
clone size: NA
CDR3 DNA: TGTGCCAGCAGCGTAAGCATTAACTATGGCTACACCTTC
CDR3 protein: CASSVSINYGYTF

J gene: TRBJ1-3
D gene: TRBD1
V gene: TRBV7-2
clone size: NA
CDR3 DNA: TGTGCCAGCAGCCTCATCGTAGGGGGCGAGATGAGTGGAAACACCATATATTTT
CDR3 protein: CASSLIVGGEMSGNTIYF

J gene: TRBJ2-3
D gene: TRBD1
V gene: TRBV24-1
clone size: NA
CDR3 DNA: TGTGCCACCAGTGATTTGAGGACAGGGGTGGAAGATACGCAGTATTTT
CDR3 protein: CATSDLRTGVEDTQYF

J gene: TRBJ2-3
D gene: NA
V gene: TRBV24-1
clone size: many
CDR3 DNA: TGTGCCACCAGTGATTCCCGGGTCCCTGACGTAGATACGCAGTATTTT
CDR3 protein: CATSDSRVPDVDTQYF

J gene: TRBJ1-4
D gene: NA
V gene: TRBV14
clone size: NA
CDR3 DNA: TGTGCCAGCAGCCCCCTGGCGGGGCGAGGGGAAAAACTGTTTTTT
CDR3 protein: CASSPLAGRGEKLFF